A selection of T cell receptor beta chains follows, all from one sample in a study of shared clonotypes between healthy human individuals. This table comes from immunoSEQ multiplex PCR, and its TCRdb copy is limited to in-frame clones, with some not included. The table has around 2.3 million clones, 90% to 97% seen once. Sequenced sample: naive CD4+ T cells sorted from blood. Receptors were obtained from a man younger than 30 in good health. CDR3s include the opening cysteine and the closing phenylalanine or tryptophan. The order of the fields is CDR3 DNA, CDR3 protein, J gene, D gene, V gene, clone size. The D gene is left open where the match is weak. The listing skips clone size in some rows; elsewhere it reads once, few, many or a size class.

cdr3_nt: TGTGCCAGCAGTGCCGGGACAGTTAGCAATCAGCCCCAGCATTTT
cdr3_aa: CASSAGTVSNQPQHF
j_call: TRBJ1-5
d_call: TRBD1
v_call: TRBV6-1
clone_size: NA

cdr3_nt: TGTGCCAGCAGCTTAGACTCGTGGCAGCAGCTTTTTAGCAATCAGCCCCAGCATTTT
cdr3_aa: CASSLDSWQQLFSNQPQHF
j_call: TRBJ1-5
d_call: NA
v_call: TRBV7-8
clone_size: NA

cdr3_nt: TGTGCCAGTAAATCAGGGTTCCAGTATAATTCACCCCTCCACTTT
cdr3_aa: CASKSGFQYNSPLHF
j_call: TRBJ1-6
d_call: NA
v_call: TRBV6-1
clone_size: once

cdr3_nt: TGTGCCAGCAGCTTTCGAAGGACAGCAGGCGAGGAGCAGTACTTC
cdr3_aa: CASSFRRTAGEEQYF
j_call: TRBJ2-7
d_call: NA
v_call: TRBV5-6
clone_size: NA

cdr3_nt: TGTGCCACCAGCAGAGCGAGGGGAAGCACAGATACGCAGTATTTT
cdr3_aa: CATSRARGSTDTQYF
j_call: TRBJ2-3
d_call: NA
v_call: TRBV15
clone_size: NA

cdr3_nt: TGTGCCAGCAGCAATTCAGCGGGCAGCACAGATACGCAGTATTTT
cdr3_aa: CASSNSAGSTDTQYF
j_call: TRBJ2-3
d_call: NA
v_call: TRBV9
clone_size: NA

cdr3_nt: TGTGCCAGTAGTATCACACGTTACTCCTATAATTCACCCCTCCACTTT
cdr3_aa: CASSITRYSYNSPLHF
j_call: TRBJ1-6
d_call: NA
v_call: TRBV19
clone_size: NA

cdr3_nt: TGTGCCTGGAATCGCCGACAGGGGCAAGCATATGGCTACACCTTC
cdr3_aa: CAWNRRQGQAYGYTF
j_call: TRBJ1-2
d_call: TRBD1
v_call: TRBV30
clone_size: NA

cdr3_nt: TGTGCCAGCAGCTTAGGGGCGCTAGCGGGAGGGCCTGGGGAGACCCAGTACTTC
cdr3_aa: CASSLGALAGGPGETQYF
j_call: TRBJ2-5
d_call: TRBD2
v_call: TRBV7-2
clone_size: NA

cdr3_nt: TGTGCCAGCAGCATCCGGGACGGAAATCAGCCCCAGCATTTT
cdr3_aa: CASSIRDGNQPQHF
j_call: TRBJ1-5
d_call: NA
v_call: TRBV7-2
clone_size: NA

cdr3_nt: TGTGCCAGCAGCGCAAGTCGGAATCAGCCCCAGCATTTT
cdr3_aa: CASSASRNQPQHF
j_call: TRBJ1-5
d_call: NA
v_call: TRBV6-1
clone_size: NA

cdr3_nt: TGCGCCAGCAGGGGACAGGCGAACACTGAAGCTTTCTTT
cdr3_aa: CASRGQANTEAFF
j_call: TRBJ1-1
d_call: TRBD1
v_call: TRBV4-1
clone_size: NA

cdr3_nt: TGCGCCAGCAGCGGGGGAGGAGTCCCCTACGAGCAGTACTTC
cdr3_aa: CASSGGGVPYEQYF
j_call: TRBJ2-7
d_call: NA
v_call: TRBV5-1
clone_size: NA

cdr3_nt: TGTGCCAGCAAACGCATTGGGGCCAAAAACATTCAGTACTTC
cdr3_aa: CASKRIGAKNIQYF
j_call: TRBJ2-4
d_call: NA
v_call: TRBV13
clone_size: NA

cdr3_nt: TGTGCCAGCAGGATCAGGGAAGGTCAGCCCCAGCATTTT
cdr3_aa: CASRIREGQPQHF
j_call: TRBJ1-5
d_call: NA
v_call: TRBV6-1
clone_size: once

cdr3_nt: TGCAGTGCCTTAGGGCAAGAGACCCAGTACTTC
cdr3_aa: CSALGQETQYF
j_call: TRBJ2-5
d_call: NA
v_call: TRBV20-1
clone_size: NA

cdr3_nt: TGTGCCAGCAGCCAAAGGACCGGGGAGCTGTTTTTT
cdr3_aa: CASSQRTGELFF
j_call: TRBJ2-2
d_call: NA
v_call: TRBV7-3
clone_size: once

cdr3_nt: TGCGCCAGCAGCCCCGGGACATTTCCAGACAATGAGCAGTTCTTC
cdr3_aa: CASSPGTFPDNEQFF
j_call: TRBJ2-1
d_call: NA
v_call: TRBV4-1
clone_size: NA

cdr3_nt: TGTGCCAGCAGTGAAAAGGAGGGTAGTAAGCAGTACTTC
cdr3_aa: CASSEKEGSKQYF
j_call: TRBJ2-7
d_call: NA
v_call: TRBV2
clone_size: NA

cdr3_nt: TGTGCCAGTAGTAATGTGGGCATCGCCTACGAGCAGTACTTC
cdr3_aa: CASSNVGIAYEQYF
j_call: TRBJ2-7
d_call: NA
v_call: TRBV19
clone_size: NA

cdr3_nt: TGTGCCAGCAGCTTGCTTTGGCCAGGTGGCACAGATACGCAGTATTTT
cdr3_aa: CASSLLWPGGTDTQYF
j_call: TRBJ2-3
d_call: NA
v_call: TRBV7-2
clone_size: NA

cdr3_nt: TGTGCCAGCAGTTACTATCCCTACGAGCAGTACTTC
cdr3_aa: CASSYYPYEQYF
j_call: TRBJ2-7
d_call: NA
v_call: TRBV28
clone_size: NA

cdr3_nt: TGTGCCAGCAGCTTAGTACAGGCTAACTATGGCTACACCTTC
cdr3_aa: CASSLVQANYGYTF
j_call: TRBJ1-2
d_call: NA
v_call: TRBV7-2
clone_size: NA

cdr3_nt: TGCGCCAGCAGCGCCCGTCTTGGTACTGAAGCTTTCTTT
cdr3_aa: CASSARLGTEAFF
j_call: TRBJ1-1
d_call: NA
v_call: TRBV5-1
clone_size: NA

cdr3_nt: TGTGCCAGCAGTTCGGACAGGGGCCCTAGTCAGCCCCAGCATTTT
cdr3_aa: CASSSDRGPSQPQHF
j_call: TRBJ1-5
d_call: TRBD1
v_call: TRBV7-2
clone_size: NA

cdr3_nt: TGTGCCTCACGGGGGGGTGGTAATTCACCCCTCCACTTT
cdr3_aa: CASRGGGNSPLHF
j_call: TRBJ1-6
d_call: NA
v_call: TRBV27
clone_size: NA

cdr3_nt: TGTGCTAGCAGCCCCTATGCGAGCGGGGGAAACACCGGGGAGCTGTTTTTT
cdr3_aa: CASSPYASGGNTGELFF
j_call: TRBJ2-2
d_call: TRBD2
v_call: TRBV7-7
clone_size: NA

cdr3_nt: TGCGCCAGCAGCTTCGCAGACGAGCAGTACTTC
cdr3_aa: CASSFADEQYF
j_call: TRBJ2-7
d_call: NA
v_call: TRBV5-1
clone_size: NA

cdr3_nt: TGTGCCAGCAGCTTAGGTACTGGAAACACCATATATTTT
cdr3_aa: CASSLGTGNTIYF
j_call: TRBJ1-3
d_call: NA
v_call: TRBV7-2
clone_size: NA

cdr3_nt: TGTGCCATCAGTGAGTCAGGGGGACCGAACACCGGGGAGCTGTTTTTT
cdr3_aa: CAISESGGPNTGELFF
j_call: TRBJ2-2
d_call: NA
v_call: TRBV10-3
clone_size: NA

cdr3_nt: TGCAGCGTCGTTAGGGGGGTGTTTAACACTGAAGCTTTCTTT
cdr3_aa: CSVVRGVFNTEAFF
j_call: TRBJ1-1
d_call: NA
v_call: TRBV29-1
clone_size: NA

cdr3_nt: TGTGCCATCAGTGAGGACGGTTATAATTCACCCCTCCACTTT
cdr3_aa: CAISEDGYNSPLHF
j_call: TRBJ1-6
d_call: NA
v_call: TRBV10-3
clone_size: NA

cdr3_nt: TGTGCCAGCAGCAACTCCGGGACAGGGTCCACAGATACGCAGTATTTT
cdr3_aa: CASSNSGTGSTDTQYF
j_call: TRBJ2-3
d_call: NA
v_call: TRBV21-1
clone_size: NA

cdr3_nt: TGTGCCAGCAGTGGCGGGGTCGGGGAGACCCAGTACTTC
cdr3_aa: CASSGGVGETQYF
j_call: TRBJ2-5
d_call: NA
v_call: TRBV2
clone_size: NA

cdr3_nt: TGTGCCAGCAGCGACAGGGGACAGGTTCTGAACACTGAAGCTTTCTTT
cdr3_aa: CASSDRGQVLNTEAFF
j_call: TRBJ1-1
d_call: TRBD1
v_call: TRBV11-2
clone_size: NA

cdr3_nt: TGCAGCGTTGGACAGGGGGGAAACACTGAAGCTTTCTTT
cdr3_aa: CSVGQGGNTEAFF
j_call: TRBJ1-1
d_call: TRBD1
v_call: TRBV29-1
clone_size: NA

cdr3_nt: TGTGCCAGCGGCAGGGCCTCGGTTGCGCCCACTATCGAGCAGTACTTC
cdr3_aa: CASGRASVAPTIEQYF
j_call: TRBJ2-7
d_call: NA
v_call: TRBV28
clone_size: NA

cdr3_nt: TGTGCCAGCAGCCACCCTGACAGGGTCATCGGGGAGCTGTTTTTT
cdr3_aa: CASSHPDRVIGELFF
j_call: TRBJ2-2
d_call: TRBD1
v_call: TRBV6-5
clone_size: NA

cdr3_nt: TGTGCCAGCAGCTTAGGCGGGACAGGGTACAATGAGCAGTTCTTC
cdr3_aa: CASSLGGTGYNEQFF
j_call: TRBJ2-1
d_call: TRBD1
v_call: TRBV7-2
clone_size: NA

cdr3_nt: TGTGCCAGCAGCTTAACGTCGGGGGCGCGTGAGACCCAGTACTTC
cdr3_aa: CASSLTSGARETQYF
j_call: TRBJ2-5
d_call: NA
v_call: TRBV7-3
clone_size: NA

cdr3_nt: TGTGCCAGCAGTTTAAGCCGAGGACAGGGGACCTATGGCTACACCTTC
cdr3_aa: CASSLSRGQGTYGYTF
j_call: TRBJ1-2
d_call: TRBD1
v_call: TRBV27
clone_size: NA

cdr3_nt: TGTGCCAGCAGCTCGGTAGGTCGGACAGGGGAGGGTCGGCAGCCCCAGCATTTT
cdr3_aa: CASSSVGRTGEGRQPQHF
j_call: TRBJ1-5
d_call: TRBD1
v_call: TRBV28
clone_size: NA

cdr3_nt: TGTGCCAGCAGCGCCGGGGGGTACGACACAGATACGCAGTATTTT
cdr3_aa: CASSAGGYDTDTQYF
j_call: TRBJ2-3
d_call: TRBD2
v_call: TRBV4-2
clone_size: NA

cdr3_nt: TGTGCCAGCAGCGTAGAAGGGGGCCGGGGTAAATTCTACGAGCAGTACTTC
cdr3_aa: CASSVEGGRGKFYEQYF
j_call: TRBJ2-7
d_call: TRBD1
v_call: TRBV9
clone_size: NA